The 31 T cell receptor beta chains below come from one sample, sequenced in a study of shared clonotypes between healthy human individuals (dated by TCRdb to 2019 to 2021). For the CD8 naive samples, CD45RO-negative cells were positively selected for CCR7, yielding a CD45RA+CCR7+ population from which TemRA cells were excluded. The library was generated by the immunoSEQ multiplex PCR assay. Not all clones reach the TCRdb copy of this immuneACCESS table, which keeps in-frame sequences only. Checked studies attribute under half of the gap to unresolved V genes and leave the rest unexplained. The sample includes about 1,800,000 clones, with around 96% observed a single time. The ten most abundant clones make up less than 1.5% of the sample. What was sequenced was naive CD8+ T cells sorted from blood. In light of the paper, this sample's cell subset or site label describes: CD45RA+CCR7+. Receptor source: a man between 18 and 35 years old in good health.

The V and J genes are TRBV28 and TRBJ2-1, with D possibly matching TRBD1 (6 bases). V lost 5 bases and J 1 base, leaving 27 bases between the germline ends. CDR3 length: 20 amino acids. Germline CDR1 reads MDHEN; CDR2 reads SYDVKM. The CDR3 nucleotides read TGTGCCAGCAGTATACAACACAGGGTTATTATGTTGGTATCCTACAATGAGCAGTTCTTC. It codes for CASSIQHRVIMLVSYNEQFF.

Note on this clone: Other DNA sequences in the same sample also yield this CDR3. The chain is built from TRBV30 and TRBJ2-7, with TRBD1 identical over 9 bases. From germline, CDR1 is GTSNPN and CDR2 SVGIG (reference sequence). V dropped 5 bases and J dropped 3; count of bases not matched to a gene: 2. The CDR3 has 12 amino acids. This chain's CDR3 is CAWGTGSYEQYF. Written as DNA, the CDR3 is TGTGCCTGGGGGACAGGGAGCTACGAGCAGTACTTC. Full variable domain (missing parts from reference TRBV30 and TRBJ2-7): SQTIHQWPATLVQPVGSPLSLECTVEGTSNPNLYWYRQAAGRGLQLLFYSVGIGQISSEVPQNLSASRPQDRQFILSSKKLLLSDSGFYLCAWGTGSYEQYFGPGTRLTVT.

V is TRBV5-3 and J is TRBJ1-6; TRBD1 is a possible D gene (6 bases). TRBV5-3 is recorded as an ORF, its role being uncertain. Trimming took off 5 bases at V and 8 bases at J, with 17 bases between the two ends. CDR3 length: 15 amino acids. CDR3 protein: CARSGPRGGHSPLHF. CDR3 DNA sequence: TGTGCCAGAAGTGGGCCGCGCGGGGGCCATTCACCCCTCCACTTT.

The chain uses TRBV14 and TRBJ2-1; 15 nucleotides line up with TRBD2. The junction had 3 bases not matched to a gene; V was cut back by 4 bases and J by 2 bases. The V gene's germline CDR1 is SGHDN and CDR2 FVKESK. The CDR3 spans 17 residues. CDR3 protein: CASSPGLAGGPYNEQFF. For the CDR3, the DNA is TGTGCCAGCAGCCCGGGACTAGCGGGAGGTCCCTACAATGAGCAGTTCTTC.

On this clone itself: Other DNA sequences in the sample encode the same CDR3. This chain connects TRBV13 to TRBJ2-2; D ambiguous. V dropped 4 bases and J dropped 6 bases, with 3 bases sitting between them. The germline gives CDR1 PRHDT, CDR2 FYEKMQ (reference sequence). This CDR3 has 11 amino acids. The CDR3 DNA reads TGTGCCAGCAGCTCCGCCGGGGAGCTGTTTTTT. It specifies CASSSAGELFF.

The rearrangement links TRBV19 to TRBJ2-5; 9 nucleotides line up with TRBD1. The CDR3 runs 13 residues. The germline V gene has CDR1 LNHDA and CDR2 SQIVND (reference sequence). V shed 6 bases and J 5 bases; nucleotides not matched to a gene: 4. The CDR3 region is CASSDRGLETQYF. The CDR3 DNA follows: TGTGCCAGTAGCGACAGGGGGTTGGAGACCCAGTACTTC.

The V and J genes are TRBV19 and TRBJ1-1; D is ambiguous. The ends were cut back, 3 bases at V and 5 bases at J, with 19 bases in the middle. The CDR3 has 16 residues. Germline loops: CDR1 LNHDA, CDR2 SQIVND (reference sequence). CDR3 bases: TGTGCCAGTAGTATCAGGTCGGCACCCCAAGGAACTGAAGCTTTCTTT. Translated, it gives CASSIRSAPQGTEAFF.

This clone was observed once. This rearrangement joins TRBV5-8 to TRBJ2-4, with TRBD1 identical over 9 bases. Germline V gene lookup returns CDR1 SGHTS and CDR2 YDEGEE. V shed 4 bases, J shed 9 bases, and the junction held 11 bases outside the gene matches. This CDR3 has 15 residues. CDR3 sequence (DNA): TGTGCCAGCAGCCACCGGGACAGGGACCCGAGCATTCAGTACTTC. It yields the protein CASSHRDRDPSIQYF.

The chain is built from TRBV27 and TRBJ2-1; 11 positions match TRBD2. V was pared by 3 bases and J by 5 bases, with 9 bases of the junction left unmatched. The CDR3 is 17 residues long. Germline V gene lookup returns CDR1 MNHEY and CDR2 SMNVEV (reference sequence). This CDR3 is CASSFNLGLAVNNEQFF. CDR3 in DNA: TGTGCCAGCAGTTTCAACCTGGGACTAGCGGTAAACAATGAGCAGTTCTTC.

The rearrangement uses TRBV30 and TRBJ2-1, with D tentatively TRBD2 (5 bases). V lost 4 bases and J lost 3, with 13 bases in between. The CDR3 runs to 14 residues. Germline-derived CDR1 and CDR2 are GTSNPN and SVGIG (reference sequence). The CDR3 DNA reads as TGTGCCTGGAAAACTAGTCCTAACTACAATGAGCAGTTCTTC. This gives the protein CAWKTSPNYNEQFF.

Comments on this clone: This same CDR3 is encoded by further DNA sequences in the sample. V usage is TRBV19 and J usage is TRBJ2-2; 8 bases map to TRBD1. Germline CDR1 LNHDA, CDR2 SQIVND (reference sequence). The CDR3 spans 13 residues. V trimming: 6 bases; J trimming: 5 bases; junction bases outside the gene matches: 2. Here the CDR3 reads CASRDRETGELFF. The CDR3 DNA reads TGTGCCAGTAGGGACAGGGAAACCGGGGAGCTGTTTTTT.

V gene TRBV15 combines with J gene TRBJ2-3; D might be TRBD1 or TRBD2, each matching 6 bases. Per the germline V gene, CDR1 is LNHNV and CDR2 is YYDKDF (reference sequence). This CDR3 has 16 residues. V was clipped by 1 base and J by 8 bases, with 19 bases between them. In DNA, the CDR3 is TGTGCCACCAGCAGAGTAGGGGGGCCACTTGTAGTTACGCAGTATTTT. Residues: CATSRVGGPLVVTQYF.

The chain carries TRBV29-1 and TRBJ2-7, with D perhaps matching TRBD2 (5 bases). This CDR3 has 14 residues. The germline CDR1 and CDR2 sequences are SQVTM and ANQGSEA. V lost 2 bases and J 2 bases, leaving 13 bases between the germline ends. The CDR3 protein is CSVETRTGTYEQYF. CDR3 in DNA: TGCAGCGTTGAAACTAGAACCGGGACCTACGAGCAGTACTTC.

With regard to this clone: At the DNA level, this CDR3 is encoded by other sequences in the same sample as well. This chain connects TRBV29-1 to TRBJ2-2; D is possibly TRBD2 (5 bases). The CDR3 is made up of 12 amino acids. Germline values: CDR1 SQVTM, CDR2 ANQGSEA. The V end was cut by 6 bases, the J end by 6 bases, with 11 bases between. In nucleotides, the CDR3 is TGCAGCGTCGGCGGGTGGGCCGGGGAGCTGTTTTTT. Translated, it gives CSVGGWAGELFF.

The chain carries TRBV10-3 and TRBJ2-5, with TRBD2 matching over 11 bases. Trimming removed 11 bases from V and 1 base from J; junction bases left unmatched: 6. The CDR3 is 14 amino acids. CDR1 and CDR2 (germline): ENHRY, SYGVKD. The CDR3 loop reads CAASGTSGQETQYF. As DNA, the CDR3 is TGTGCCGCTTCCGGGACTAGCGGCCAAGAGACCCAGTACTTC.

Only one count was recorded for this clone. The chain carries TRBV19 and TRBJ2-7; 8 bases line up with TRBD1. V was clipped by 5 bases and J by 0 bases; unmatched bases: 3. Germline loops: CDR1 LNHDA, CDR2 SQIVND (reference sequence). The CDR3 loop spans 14 amino acids. CDR3 coding DNA: TGTGCCAGTAGTGCGACAGGGGCCTCCTACGAGCAGTACTTC. As protein: CASSATGASYEQYF.

The chain employs TRBV28 and TRBJ2-7, with D possibly matching TRBD1 (5 bases). CDR1 and CDR2 from the germline V gene are MDHEN and SYDVKM. The V and J ends lost 6 bases and 0 bases respectively, with 15 bases between them. CDR3 size: 15 residues. The CDR3 sequence: CASSYRGARSYEQYF. Here the CDR3 DNA reads TGTGCCAGCAGCTATAGGGGTGCGCGCTCCTACGAGCAGTACTTC.

CDR3 protein: CASSGTQADPQQYF. The DNA for the CDR3 is TGCGCCAGCAGTGGGACCCAAGCGGATCCCCAGCAGTACTTC. The V and J genes are TRBV10-2 and TRBJ2-7, with D possibly matching TRBD2 (5 bases). The length of the CDR3 is 14 residues. Trimming removed 4 bases from V and 8 bases from J, with 18 bases in between. Germline CDR1 WSHSY, CDR2 SAAADI.

The chain recombines TRBV18 with TRBJ2-2; 13 nucleotides line up with TRBD2. The J segment lost 0 bases and the V segment lost 4 bases, leaving 5 bases of the junction unmatched. The length of the CDR3 is 18 residues. Germline V gene lookup returns CDR1 KGHSH and CDR2 LQKENI. The chain's CDR3 is CASSLGLAGATNTGELFF. The CDR3 DNA sequence: TGTGCCAGCTCACTAGGACTAGCGGGAGCGACGAACACCGGGGAGCTGTTTTTT.

This clone has more than one count but fewer than ten. The genes are TRBV19 and TRBJ1-1; D uncertain. CDR3 length equals 12 residues. Germline V gene lookup returns CDR1 LNHDA and CDR2 SQIVND (reference sequence). Trimming cost V 8 bases and J 4 bases, with 11 bases left between them. CDR3 in DNA: TGTGCCAGTTCCCTATGGGGCACTGAAGCTTTCTTT. Protein sequence: CASSLWGTEAFF.

To note about this clone: This same CDR3 is encoded by further DNA sequences in the sample. The J gene is TRBJ1-2, the V gene TRBV5-1; 10 bases are a match to TRBD1. This CDR3 has 14 amino acids. After removal of 0 bases from V and 6 bases from J, the junction contained 2 bases not matched to a gene. Looked up from germline, CDR1 is SGHRS and CDR2 is YFSETQ. This CDR3 is CASSLGQGADGYTF. CDR3 in DNA: TGCGCCAGCAGCTTGGGACAGGGGGCGGATGGCTACACCTTC.

The gene calls are TRBV6-1 and TRBJ2-5; the D gene could be TRBD1 or TRBD2 (6 bases each). Germline V CDR1 and CDR2: MNHNS, SASEGT. The CDR3 has 13 residues. Trimming cost V 1 base and J 4 bases, with 7 bases left between them. The CDR3 DNA reads as TGTGCCAGCAGTGAAGAGGGGGGAGAGACCCAGTACTTC. This sequence encodes CASSEEGGETQYF.

The chain joins TRBV7-2 to TRBJ2-7, with D possibly being TRBD2 (6 bases). There are 16 residues in the CDR3. Trimming pared 5 bases from V and 2 bases from J, leaving 19 bases between. Germline CDR1 is SGHTA and CDR2 is FQGNSA. The CDR3 reads CASSPGPASEAYEQYF. The CDR3, as DNA: TGTGCCAGCAGCCCAGGCCCGGCTAGCGAGGCCTACGAGCAGTACTTC.

The gene calls are TRBV25-1 and TRBJ2-7; 8 nucleotides align to TRBD1. CDR1 and CDR2 from the germline V gene are MGHDK and SYGVNS. J was trimmed by 3 bases and V by 6 bases; bases with no gene match: 7. The CDR3 sequence is 14 residues long. The CDR3 bases are TGTGCCAGCAGCGCCGGGACAGGATTCTACGAGCAGTACTTC. Amino acids: CASSAGTGFYEQYF.

The genes are TRBV5-4 and TRBJ2-4, with D tentatively TRBD1 or TRBD2 (5 bases each). Germline lookup yields CDR1 SGHNT and CDR2 YYREEE (reference sequence). Between the trimmed V and J ends, which lost 4 bases and 8 bases, there was a span of 13 bases. The CDR3 loop spans 13 amino acids. CDR3 bases: TGTGCCAGCAGCAATCGCCTGGGGGACATTCAGTACTTC. Protein product: CASSNRLGDIQYF.

The chain is built from TRBV2 and TRBJ2-1; no reliable D call. The germline gives CDR1 SNHLY, CDR2 FYNNEI. CDR3 size: 14 residues. The V end lost 7 bases, the J end lost 0 bases, and 10 bases lay between the germline ends. CDR3 nucleotides: TGTGCCAGCAAGGCCGGTAGCTCCTACAATGAGCAGTTCTTC. Protein sequence: CASKAGSSYNEQFF.

The rearrangement joins TRBV21-1 to TRBJ2-7; TRBD2 is the table's D call, not checked against the DNA. TRBV21-1 has pseudogene status. This CDR3 contains 16 residues. CDR3 sequence reads: CASSKLPREGLYEQYF. The CDR3 region has the DNA TGTGCCAGCAGCAAACTCCCCCGGGAGGGCCTGTACGAGCAGTACTTC.

The table lists this clone with a count of one. The chain carries TRBV28 and TRBJ2-5; unclear D gene. CDR1 is MDHEN, CDR2 SYDVKM, per germline. Trimming shortened V by 2 bases and J by 3 bases, and 4 bases separated the two germline ends. The CDR3 has 12 residues. The CDR3 DNA sequence: TGTGCCAGCAGTTTAGCGGAAGAGACCCAGTACTTC. Its translation: CASSLAEETQYF. The full variable domain, completed using reference TRBV28 and TRBJ2-5, is DVKVTQSSRYLVKRTGEKVFLECVQDMDHENMFWYRQDPGLGLRLIYFSYDVKMKEKGDIPEGYSVSREKKERFSLILESASTNQTSMYLCASSLAEETQYFGPGTRLLVL.

V is TRBV19 and J is TRBJ1-5; unclear D gene. The V and J ends lost 0 bases and 0 bases respectively, with 9 bases between them. CDR3 size: 16 residues. The germline CDR1 and CDR2 sequences are LNHDA and SQIVND (reference sequence). CDR3 sequence reads: CASSIDPGYSNQPQHF. As DNA, the CDR3 is TGTGCCAGTAGTATAGATCCAGGTTATAGCAATCAGCCCCAGCATTTT.

The chain uses TRBV5-1 and TRBJ2-7; 10 nucleotides line up with TRBD1. The CDR3 is made up of 14 amino acids. The V gene end was trimmed by 4 bases and the J gene end by 5 bases; junction bases not matched to a gene: 6. Germline V gene data show CDR1 as SGHRS and CDR2 as YFSETQ. This chain's CDR3 is CASSPGTGAHEQYF. CDR3 DNA: TGCGCCAGCAGCCCTGGGACAGGGGCCCACGAGCAGTACTTC.

The chain employs TRBV10-3 and TRBJ2-7; D is possibly TRBD1 or TRBD2 (5 bases each). The length of the CDR3 is 13 residues. Between the trimmed V and J ends, which lost 5 bases and 0 bases, there was a span of 8 bases. CDR1 is ENHRY and CDR2 is SYGVKD in the germline V gene. CDR3 sequence: CAISRDDSYEQYF. The CDR3 region has the DNA TGTGCCATCAGTCGGGACGACTCCTACGAGCAGTACTTC.